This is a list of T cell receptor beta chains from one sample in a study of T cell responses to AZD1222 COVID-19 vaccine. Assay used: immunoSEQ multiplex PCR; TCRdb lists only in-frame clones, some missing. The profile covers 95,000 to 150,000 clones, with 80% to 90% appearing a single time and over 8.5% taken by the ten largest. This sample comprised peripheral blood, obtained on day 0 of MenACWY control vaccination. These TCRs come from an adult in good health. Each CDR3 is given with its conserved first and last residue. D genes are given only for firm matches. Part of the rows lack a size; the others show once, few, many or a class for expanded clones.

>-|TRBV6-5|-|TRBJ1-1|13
CASRFTGNTEAFF
TGTGCCAGCAGATTCACAGGGAACACTGAAGCTTTCTTT
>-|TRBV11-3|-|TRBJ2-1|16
CASSLDGRGGRDEQFF
TGTGCCAGCAGCTTAGATGGAAGGGGCGGTAGGGATGAGCAGTTCTTC
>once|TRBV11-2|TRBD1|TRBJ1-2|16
CASSLVSPDRAYGYTF
TGTGCCAGCAGCTTAGTTTCCCCGGACAGGGCCTATGGCTACACCTTC
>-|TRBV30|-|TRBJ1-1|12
CAWSVRSGVAFF
TGTGCCTGGAGTGTACGTTCGGGGGTGGCTTTCTTT
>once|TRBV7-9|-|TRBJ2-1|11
CASSTTDRQFF
TGTGCCAGCAGCACAACTGACAGGCAGTTCTTC
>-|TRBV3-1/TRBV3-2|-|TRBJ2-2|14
CASSQDGGPGELFF
TGTGCCAGCAGCCAAGATGGGGGACCCGGGGAGCTGTTTTTT
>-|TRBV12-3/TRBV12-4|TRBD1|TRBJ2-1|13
CASSTRQGNEQFF
TGTGCCAGCAGTACCCGACAGGGTAATGAGCAGTTCTTC
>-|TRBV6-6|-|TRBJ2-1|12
CASSYTVDEQFF
TGTGCCAGCAGTTACACCGTCGATGAGCAGTTCTTC
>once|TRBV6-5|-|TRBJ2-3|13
CASRVLSTDTQYF
TGTGCCAGCCGAGTCCTTAGCACAGATACGCAGTATTTT
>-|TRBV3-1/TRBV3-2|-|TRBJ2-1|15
CASSSGAGHGNEQFF
TGTGCCAGCAGTTCTGGGGCTGGGCACGGCAATGAGCAGTTCTTC
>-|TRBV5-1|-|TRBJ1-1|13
CASSFSNKGEAFF
TGCGCCAGCAGCTTCTCGAATAAAGGTGAAGCTTTCTTT
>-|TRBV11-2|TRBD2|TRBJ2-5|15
CASSLGLAGQETQYF
TGTGCCAGCAGCTTAGGGCTAGCGGGCCAAGAGACCCAGTACTTC
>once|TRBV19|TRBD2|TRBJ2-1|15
CASSTQREPYNEQFF
TGTGCCAGTAGTACCCAGCGGGAGCCGTACAATGAGCAGTTCTTC
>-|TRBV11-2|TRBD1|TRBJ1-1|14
CASSLQGGDTEAFF
TGTGCCAGCAGCTTACAGGGGGGGGACACTGAAGCTTTCTTT
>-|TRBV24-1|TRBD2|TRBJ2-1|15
CATSPSGSNSNEQFF
TGTGCCACCAGCCCTAGCGGGAGTAATTCAAATGAGCAGTTCTTC
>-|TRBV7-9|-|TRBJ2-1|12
CASTSPGGEQFF
TGTGCCAGCACCTCCCCCGGGGGTGAGCAGTTCTTC
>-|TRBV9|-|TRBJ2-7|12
CASSANSYEQYF
TGTGCCAGCAGCGCCAACTCCTACGAGCAGTACTTC
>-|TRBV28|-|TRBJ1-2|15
CASSFRGLGNYGYTF
TGTGCCAGCAGTTTCAGGGGCCTTGGAAACTATGGCTACACCTTC
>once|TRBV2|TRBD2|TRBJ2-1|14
CASRAGGPGNEQFF
TGTGCCAGCAGAGCGGGAGGGCCGGGGAATGAGCAGTTCTTC
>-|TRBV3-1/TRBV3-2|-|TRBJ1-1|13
CASSQDSRTETFF
TGTGCCAGCAGCCAAGATAGTAGGACAGAGACTTTCTTT
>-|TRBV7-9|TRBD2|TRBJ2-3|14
CASSPTSTTDTQYF
TGTGCCAGCAGCCCGACTAGCACCACAGATACGCAGTATTTT
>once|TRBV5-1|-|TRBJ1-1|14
CASSYQGSNTEAFF
TGCGCCAGCAGCTATCAAGGTTCGAACACTGAAGCTTTCTTT
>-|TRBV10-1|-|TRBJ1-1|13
CASRGEWNTEAFF
TGCGCCAGCAGGGGTGAGTGGAACACTGAAGCTTTCTTT
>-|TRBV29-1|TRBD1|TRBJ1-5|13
CSVRQGTDQPQHF
TGCAGCGTAAGACAGGGAACGGATCAGCCCCAGCATTTT
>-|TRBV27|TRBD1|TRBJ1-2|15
CASSLQSGGHYGYTF
TGTGCCAGCAGTTTACAGTCAGGGGGCCACTATGGCTACACCTTC
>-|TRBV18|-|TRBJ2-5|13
CASSQTEIETQYF
TGTGCCAGCTCCCAAACCGAGATAGAGACCCAGTACTTC
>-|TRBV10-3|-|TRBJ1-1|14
CAISESLNRPEAFF
TGTGCCATCAGTGAGTCGCTGAACAGGCCGGAAGCTTTCTTT
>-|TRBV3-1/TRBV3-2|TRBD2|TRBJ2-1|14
CASSPLTGLSEQFF
TGTGCCAGCAGCCCGTTAACGGGACTATCTGAGCAGTTCTTC
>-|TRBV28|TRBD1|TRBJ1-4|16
CASSPSGQDVSEKLFF
TGTGCCAGCAGCCCTTCCGGACAGGACGTTAGTGAAAAACTGTTTTTT
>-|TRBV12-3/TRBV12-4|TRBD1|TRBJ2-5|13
CASIQGQGQTQYF
TGTGCCAGCATCCAAGGACAGGGACAGACCCAGTACTTC
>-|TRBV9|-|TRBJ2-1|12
CASSVGYNEQFF
TGTGCCAGCAGCGTAGGATACAATGAGCAGTTCTTC
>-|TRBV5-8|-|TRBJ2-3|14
CASSVQVNIDTQYF
TGTGCCAGCAGCGTACAGGTGAACATAGATACGCAGTATTTT
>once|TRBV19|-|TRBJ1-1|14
CASSLSGPNTEAFF
TGTGCCAGTAGTTTGAGTGGACCGAACACTGAAGCTTTCTTT
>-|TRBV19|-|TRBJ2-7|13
CASSITRGYEQYF
TGTGCCAGTAGTATTACGCGGGGCTACGAGCAGTACTTC
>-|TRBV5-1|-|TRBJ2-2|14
CASSPSENRGELFF
TGCGCCAGCAGCCCTAGCGAAAATAGGGGGGAGCTGTTTTTT
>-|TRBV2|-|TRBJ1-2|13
CASSQQEFGGYTF
TGTGCCAGCAGTCAACAAGAGTTCGGGGGCTACACCTTC
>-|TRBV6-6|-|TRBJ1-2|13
CASSLDGIGGYTF
TGTGCCAGCAGTCTGGACGGGATAGGCGGCTACACCTTC
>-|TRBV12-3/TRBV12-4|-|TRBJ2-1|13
CASSPSGGSGEFF
TGTGCCAGCAGTCCCTCCGGAGGAAGTGGAGAGTTCTTC
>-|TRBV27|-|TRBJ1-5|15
CASSLGGHGNQPQHF
TGTGCCAGCAGTCTAGGGGGGCATGGCAATCAGCCCCAGCATTTT
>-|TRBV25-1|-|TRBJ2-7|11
CASSKTYEQYF
TGTGCCAGCAGCAAGACCTACGAGCAGTACTTC
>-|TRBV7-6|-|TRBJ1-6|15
CASSLRAGDNSPLHF
TGTGCCAGCAGCTTACGTGCAGGCGATAATTCACCCCTCCACTTT
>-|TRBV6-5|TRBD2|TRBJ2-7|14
CASSLLAASYEQYF
TGTGCCAGCAGCCTACTAGCGGCTTCCTACGAGCAGTACTTC
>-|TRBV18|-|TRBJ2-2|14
CASSPSRIAGELFF
TGTGCCAGCTCACCCTCTAGGATCGCCGGGGAGCTGTTTTTT
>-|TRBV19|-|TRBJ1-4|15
CASRFFGGSNEKLFF
TGTGCCAGTAGGTTTTTCGGGGGCTCTAATGAAAAACTGTTTTTT
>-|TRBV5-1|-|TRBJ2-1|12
CASSRGYNEQFF
TGCGCCAGCAGTCGGGGCTACAATGAGCAGTTCTTC